This T cell receptor beta chain emerged from a study of regulatory T cells in long-lasting Graves disease. CDR1 is LNHDA, CDR2 SQIVND, per germline (reference sequence). V lost 0 bases and J 9 bases, leaving 15 bases between the germline ends. The CDR3 length is 15 residues. The authors built TCR beta libraries using iRepertoire HTBI primers and Arm-PCR of CDR3 regions. Methods used by the authors: The study identified 50 to 70 TRBV and approximately 15 TRBJ segments across samples. TCRdb used MiXCR to reprocess the multiplex PCR reads, holding one entry per CDR3 protein. In this record, the V and J calls reflect TCRdb's handling and not the investigators' own analysis. The sample shows some 560,000 distinct CDR3 sequences, approximately 16% of them seen only once. Sample time point: newly diagnosed GD, antithyroid drugs for less than 3 months. PBMC-derived RNA was used for the TCR library. These data were also reused for a study on T cells in Graves' hyperthyroidism and ophthalmopathy. That report notes: First-round RT-PCR of the TCR CDR3 relied on the HTBI primer set.

Sample: peripheral blood mononuclear cells (PBMCs), taken at new diagnosis, from a patient treated with antithyroid drugs. The chain is built from TRBV19 and TRBJ2-1; D is unresolved. The clonotype was recovered from a woman aged 35 to 59 with Graves disease. CDR3 bases: TGTGCCAGTAGTATAGAAGAGTCGCTGATCGTTGAGCAGTTCTTC. Protein product: CASSIEESLIVEQFF.